Given below is one T cell receptor (beta chain) in context. The germline gives CDR1 LNHNV, CDR2 YYDKDF (reference sequence). CDR3 length equals 16 residues. Trimming took 5 bases from V and 7 from J; bases not matched to a gene: 9. The sample belongs to a study of T cell changes during pregnancy in multiple sclerosis. TCRdb's table, derived via immunoSEQ multiplex PCR, lists solely in-frame clones and lacks some. Here the sample spans 80,000 or so clones, 90% to 95% being singletons. This clonotype was sampled from a female donor in good health, enrolled as a control in a pregnancy study. The material was peripheral blood, obtained in the second trimester of pregnancy. The chain employs TRBV15 and TRBJ2-1, with 12 bases lining up with TRBD2. CDR3 sequence (DNA): TGTGCCACCAGCCTTCAACTAGCGGGAGGCTTTAATGAGCAGTTCTTC. It specifies CATSLQLAGGFNEQFF.